This T cell receptor (beta chain) was retrieved from a study of type 1 regulatory T cells. Study as a whole: This in vitro CD4 product, T-allo10, is enriched for Tr1 cells and alloantigen-specific.

The CDR3 runs to 14 residues. The J segment lost 4 bases and the V segment lost 6 bases, leaving 8 bases of the junction unmatched. Using its own MiXCR run on the reads, TCRdb lists one record per CDR3 protein. The sample carries about 97,000 distinct CDR3 sequences, roughly 28% recorded once. Input material: CD4+ T cells, either the whole sample or a sorted fraction (not recorded which). The receptor's source is a human donor in good health. The chain employs TRBV12-3 or TRBV12-4 and TRBJ1-1, with TRBD1 identical over 7 bases. Written as DNA, the CDR3 is TGTGCCAGCAGATTTAGGGGGCTCGGCACTGAAGCTTTCTTT. Translation: CASRFRGLGTEAFF.